This paragraph reports one T cell receptor beta chain. Its antigen is still unknown. The data are from a study of cytomegalovirus exposure and HLA in healthy donors. Broader study findings: Cytomegalovirus association was assigned to more than 150 TCR beta chains. Cytomegalovirus status, reportedly, was diagnosed with high specificity and sensitivity by the classifier. Three chains tied to CMV proved CMV antigen-specific in vitro. Many donors carried some public TCRs, although rarity characterized most TCR sequences.

V shed 7 bases, J shed 4 bases, and the junction held 8 bases outside the gene matches. Per germline, CDR1 MNHNY and CDR2 SVGAGI (reference sequence). This CDR3 region has 14 residues. Method: immunoSEQ multiplex PCR; TCRdb's copy keeps in-frame clones and lacks some. The data show fewer than 200,000 clones, about 89% seen once. The chain employs TRBV6-6 and TRBJ2-5, with 8 bases aligning to TRBD1. The sample taken for sequencing was PBMCs. The receptor was isolated from a man under 40 in good health and CMV-seropositive. DNA of the CDR3: TGTGCCAGCACCCACGGACAGGGCCGAGAGACCCAGTACTTC. This translates into CASTHGQGRETQYF.